A selection of T cell receptor beta chains follows, all from one sample in a study of beta chain features in type 1 diabetes. Profiling relied on immunoSEQ multiplex PCR, and the TCRdb table lists in-frame clones only, not all of them. Of roughly 230,000 clones in the sample, 9.6% were seen once. Sequenced sample: naive CD4+ T cells from blood. The receptors derive from a young woman in good health. Each CDR3 is given with its conserved first and last residue. The D gene is left open where the match is weak. Size values are once, few and many counts, or a class for expanded clones, and some rows have none.

d_gene	v_gene	j_gene	abundance	CDR3aa	CDR3nt
TRBD2	TRBV18	TRBJ2-2	NA	CASSPALAGVITGELFF	TGTGCCAGCTCACCAGCCCTAGCGGGAGTTATCACCGGGGAGCTGTTTTTT
NA	TRBV7-8	TRBJ2-1	NA	CASSPRRLARDEQFF	TGTGCCAGCAGCCCCAGGAGGCTAGCCCGCGATGAGCAGTTCTTC
NA	TRBV7-2	TRBJ1-2	many	CASSLDTGVYGYTF	TGTGCCAGCAGCTTAGACACAGGAGTCTATGGCTACACCTTC
TRBD1	TRBV9	TRBJ1-1	few	CASRQVTGWASTEAFF	TGTGCCAGCAGGCAAGTGACAGGGTGGGCGTCCACTGAAGCTTTCTTT
TRBD1	TRBV30	TRBJ1-2	few	CAWSLQGAIYGYTF	TGTGCCTGGAGTTTACAGGGGGCGATCTATGGCTACACCTTC
TRBD2	TRBV4-2	TRBJ2-3	few	CASSLTSGGANTDTQYF	TGTGCCAGCAGCTTGACTAGCGGGGGGGCAAACACAGATACGCAGTATTTT
NA	TRBV7-2	TRBJ2-1	NA	CASSSESWALLEFF	TGTGCCAGCAGCTCCGAGTCTTGGGCCCTGTTGGAGTTCTTC
TRBD1	TRBV19	TRBJ1-1	few	CASDDRGGSEAFF	TGTGCCAGCGACGACAGGGGGGGGTCGGAAGCTTTCTTT
NA	TRBV30	TRBJ1-3	few	CAGRSEFSSGNTIYF	TGTGCCGGCCGGAGTGAGTTCAGCTCTGGAAACACCATATATTTT
NA	TRBV7-9	TRBJ1-1	NA	CASSLVGQGYTEAFF	TGTGCCAGCAGCTTAGTGGGGCAGGGTTACACTGAAGCTTTCTTT
NA	TRBV7-6	TRBJ2-3	NA	CASSPTPAGYKYF	TGTGCCAGCAGCCCGACGCCGGCAGGGTACAAGTATTTT
NA	TRBV29-1	TRBJ2-7	many	CSVGRTESYEQYF	TGCAGCGTTGGCCGAACTGAGTCCTACGAGCAGTACTTC
TRBD1	TRBV5-4	TRBJ1-4	NA	CASGPYRGTNEKLFF	TGTGCCAGCGGGCCTTACAGGGGAACTAATGAAAAACTGTTTTTT
NA	TRBV2	TRBJ2-6	NA	CASSERGAGANVLTF	TGTGCCAGCAGTGAACGGGGGGCCGGGGCCAACGTCCTGACTTTC
TRBD1	TRBV28	TRBJ1-5	few	CASSWGQGNQPQHF	TGTGCCAGCAGTTGGGGACAGGGAAATCAGCCCCAGCATTTT
NA	TRBV9	TRBJ1-1	few	CASSVSGRNTEAFF	TGTGCCAGCAGCGTAAGTGGGAGGAACACTGAAGCTTTCTTT
NA	TRBV6-5	TRBJ2-1	NA	CASSYSKLRSYNEQFF	TGTGCCAGCAGTTACTCGAAACTACGCTCCTACAATGAGCAGTTCTTC
NA	TRBV19	TRBJ2-1	few	CASPQLPGHEQFF	TGTGCCAGCCCCCAATTGCCCGGTCATGAGCAGTTCTTC
NA	TRBV5-4	TRBJ1-2	NA	CASRPVDRPYGYTF	TGTGCCAGCAGACCGGTCGACAGGCCCTATGGCTACACCTTC
NA	TRBV6-5	TRBJ2-7	NA	CASRPLRGLYEQYF	TGTGCCAGCAGGCCCCTCAGGGGTCTCTACGAGCAGTACTTC
NA	TRBV23-1	TRBJ1-1	NA	CARIKRDSSTMNTEAFF	TGCGCCAGAATTAAGAGGGATTCTTCTACCATGAACACTGAAGCTTTCTTT
NA	TRBV5-1	TRBJ1-1	NA	CASSLSGANTEAFF	TGCGCCAGCAGCTTATCAGGGGCGAACACTGAAGCTTTCTTT
TRBD2	TRBV9	TRBJ2-7	few	CASSVGGLAGTYEQYF	TGTGCCAGCAGCGTAGGGGGACTAGCGGGTACCTACGAGCAGTACTTC
TRBD1	TRBV5-1	TRBJ2-1	few	CASAEFGTGGSYNEQFF	TGCGCCAGCGCCGAATTTGGGACAGGGGGTTCCTACAATGAGCAGTTCTTC
NA	TRBV9	TRBJ2-6	few	CASSVGFSGANVLTF	TGTGCCAGCAGCGTAGGTTTTAGTGGGGCCAACGTCCTGACTTTC
TRBD2	TRBV7-9	TRBJ2-1	NA	CASSLVRLAGSSYNEQFF	TGTGCCAGCAGCTTAGTGCGTCTAGCGGGGAGCTCCTACAATGAGCAGTTCTTC
TRBD1	TRBV30	TRBJ2-2	NA	CAWSIGQGAGELFF	TGTGCCTGGAGCATCGGACAGGGGGCCGGGGAGCTGTTTTTT
TRBD2	TRBV5-1	TRBJ2-1	few	CASSSSGLGGNEQFF	TGCGCCAGCAGCTCCTCGGGACTAGGGGGAAATGAGCAGTTCTTC
NA	TRBV5-1	TRBJ2-1	NA	CASSFTSGEQFF	TGCGCCAGCAGCTTTACGTCCGGTGAGCAGTTCTTC